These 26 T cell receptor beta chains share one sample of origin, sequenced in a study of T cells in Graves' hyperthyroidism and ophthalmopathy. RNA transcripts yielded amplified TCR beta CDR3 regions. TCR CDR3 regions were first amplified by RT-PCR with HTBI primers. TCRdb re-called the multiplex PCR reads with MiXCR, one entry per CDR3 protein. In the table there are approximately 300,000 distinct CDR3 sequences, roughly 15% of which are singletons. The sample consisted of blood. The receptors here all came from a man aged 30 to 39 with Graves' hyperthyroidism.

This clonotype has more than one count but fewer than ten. The CDR3 reads CASSRIIAANTGELFF. DNA for the CDR3: TGCGCCAGCAGCCGCATCATAGCGGCGAACACCGGGGAGCTGTTTTTT. This rearrangement joins TRBV4-1 to TRBJ2-2; a possible D gene is TRBD2 (6 bases). This CDR3 is 16 amino acids long. V gave up 4 bases and J gave up 0 bases, with 12 bases separating them. Germline assignment: CDR1 MGHRA and CDR2 YSYEKL.

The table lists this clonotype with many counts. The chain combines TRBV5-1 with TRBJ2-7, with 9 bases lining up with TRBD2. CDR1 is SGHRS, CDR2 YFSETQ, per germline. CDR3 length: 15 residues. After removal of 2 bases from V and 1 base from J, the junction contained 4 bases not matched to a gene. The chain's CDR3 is CASSFRLAGSYEQYF. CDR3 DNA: TGCGCCAGCAGCTTTCGCCTAGCGGGGTCCTACGAGCAGTACTTC.

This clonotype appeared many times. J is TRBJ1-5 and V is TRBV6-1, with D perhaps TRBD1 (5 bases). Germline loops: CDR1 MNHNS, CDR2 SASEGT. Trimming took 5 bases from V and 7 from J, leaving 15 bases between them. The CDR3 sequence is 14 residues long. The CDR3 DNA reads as TGTGCCAGCAGTTATGGGCAGGGAGGGCAGCCCCAGCATTTT. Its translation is CASSYGQGGQPQHF.

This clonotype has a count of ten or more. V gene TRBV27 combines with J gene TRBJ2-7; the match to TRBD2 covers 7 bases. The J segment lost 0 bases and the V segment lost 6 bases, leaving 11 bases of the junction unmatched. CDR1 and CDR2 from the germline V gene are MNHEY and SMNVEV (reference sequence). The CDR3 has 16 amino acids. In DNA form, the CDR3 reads TGTGCCAGCAGCCCCCGTACTAGCGTGAGCTCCTACGAGCAGTACTTC. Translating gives CASSPRTSVSSYEQYF.

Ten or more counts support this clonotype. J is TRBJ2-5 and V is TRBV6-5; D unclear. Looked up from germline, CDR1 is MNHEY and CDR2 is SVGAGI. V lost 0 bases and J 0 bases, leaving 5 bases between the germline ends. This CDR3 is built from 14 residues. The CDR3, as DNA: TGTGCCAGCAGTTACTCGCTCTACCAAGAGACCCAGTACTTC. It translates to CASSYSLYQETQYF.

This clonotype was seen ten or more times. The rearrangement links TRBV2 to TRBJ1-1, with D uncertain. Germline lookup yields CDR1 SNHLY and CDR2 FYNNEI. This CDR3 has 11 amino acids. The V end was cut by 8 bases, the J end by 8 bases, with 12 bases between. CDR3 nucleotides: TGTGCCAGCCTCCTCAGGAGGGAAGCTTTCTTT. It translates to CASLLRREAFF.

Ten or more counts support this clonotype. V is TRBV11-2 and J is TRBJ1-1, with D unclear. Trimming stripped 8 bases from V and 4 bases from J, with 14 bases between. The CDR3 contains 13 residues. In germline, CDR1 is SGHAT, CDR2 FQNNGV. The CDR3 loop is CASSVAGSTEAFF. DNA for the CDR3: TGTGCCAGCTCCGTCGCGGGGAGCACTGAAGCTTTCTTT. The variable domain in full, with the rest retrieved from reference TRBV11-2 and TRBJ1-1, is EAGVAQSPRYKIIEKRQSVAFWCNPISGHATLYWYQQILGQGPKLLIQFQNNGVVDDSQLPKDRFSAERLKGVDSTLKIQPAKLEDSAVYLCASSVAGSTEAFFGQGTRLTVV.

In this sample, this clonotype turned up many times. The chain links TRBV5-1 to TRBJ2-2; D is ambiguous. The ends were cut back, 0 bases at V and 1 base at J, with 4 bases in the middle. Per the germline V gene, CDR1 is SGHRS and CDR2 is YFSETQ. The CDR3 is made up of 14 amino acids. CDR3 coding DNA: TGCGCCAGCAGCTTGGGACAGAACACCGGGGAGCTGTTTTTT. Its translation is CASSLGQNTGELFF.

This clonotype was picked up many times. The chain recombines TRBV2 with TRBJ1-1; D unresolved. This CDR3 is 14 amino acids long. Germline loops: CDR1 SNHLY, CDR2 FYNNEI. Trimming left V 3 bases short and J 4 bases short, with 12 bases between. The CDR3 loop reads CASSEYLGSTEAFF. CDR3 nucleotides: TGTGCCAGCAGTGAGTATCTGGGGAGCACTGAAGCTTTCTTT.

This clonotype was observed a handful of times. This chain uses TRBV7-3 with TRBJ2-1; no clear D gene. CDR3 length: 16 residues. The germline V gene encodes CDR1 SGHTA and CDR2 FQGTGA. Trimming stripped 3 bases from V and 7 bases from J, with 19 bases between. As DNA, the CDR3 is TGTGCCAGCAGCTTGGCCGGGCCGCCGAGCGCGAATGAGCAGTTCTTC. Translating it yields CASSLAGPPSANEQFF. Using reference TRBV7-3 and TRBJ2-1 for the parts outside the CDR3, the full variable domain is GAGVSQTPSNKVTEKGKYVELRCDPISGHTALYWYRQSLGQGPEFLIYFQGTGAADDSGLPNDRFFAVRPEGSVSTLKIQRTERGDSAVYLCASSLAGPPSANEQFFGPGTRLTVL.

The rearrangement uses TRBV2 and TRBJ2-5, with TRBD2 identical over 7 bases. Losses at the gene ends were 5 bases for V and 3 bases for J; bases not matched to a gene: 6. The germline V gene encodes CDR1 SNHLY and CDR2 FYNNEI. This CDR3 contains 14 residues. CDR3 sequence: CASSPSSGEETQYF. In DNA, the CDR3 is TGTGCCAGCAGTCCATCTAGCGGCGAAGAGACCCAGTACTTC.

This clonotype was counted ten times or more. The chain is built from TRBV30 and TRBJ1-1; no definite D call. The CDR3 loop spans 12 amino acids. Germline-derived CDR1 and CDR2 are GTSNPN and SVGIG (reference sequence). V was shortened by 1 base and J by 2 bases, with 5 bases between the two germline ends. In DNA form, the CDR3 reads TGTGCCTGGAGTGATGGTAACACTGAAGCTTTCTTT. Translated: CAWSDGNTEAFF.

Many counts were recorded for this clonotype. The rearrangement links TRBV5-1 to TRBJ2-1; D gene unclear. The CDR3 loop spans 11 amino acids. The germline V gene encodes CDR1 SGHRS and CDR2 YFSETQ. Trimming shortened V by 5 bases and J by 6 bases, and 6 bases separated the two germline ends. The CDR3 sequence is CASRKANEQFF. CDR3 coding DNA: TGCGCCAGCAGAAAGGCCAATGAGCAGTTCTTC.

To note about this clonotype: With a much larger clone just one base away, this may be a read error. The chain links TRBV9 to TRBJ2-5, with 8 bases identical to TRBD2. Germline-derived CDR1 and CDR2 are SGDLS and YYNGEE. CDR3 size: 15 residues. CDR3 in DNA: TGTGCCAGCAGCGCAATAGTCGGGGGGGGAGAGACCCCGTACTTC. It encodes CASSAIVGGGETPYF.

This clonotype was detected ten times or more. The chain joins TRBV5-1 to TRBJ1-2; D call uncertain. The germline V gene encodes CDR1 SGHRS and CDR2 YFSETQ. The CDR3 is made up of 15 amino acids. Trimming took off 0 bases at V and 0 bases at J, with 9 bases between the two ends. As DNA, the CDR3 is TGCGCCAGCAGCTTGGCCTGGAGATCTAACTATGGCTACACCTTC. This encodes CASSLAWRSNYGYTF.

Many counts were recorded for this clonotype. Here the CDR3 DNA reads TGTGCCAGCAACCCTACGCGGGCAAACTCCTACAATGAGCAGTTCTTC. Protein product: CASNPTRANSYNEQFF. The rearrangement joins TRBV2 to TRBJ2-1, with a possible D match to TRBD2 (5 bases). V dropped 7 bases and J dropped 0 bases, with 16 bases sitting between them. Germline CDR1 and CDR2: SNHLY and FYNNEI. This CDR3 has 16 amino acids.

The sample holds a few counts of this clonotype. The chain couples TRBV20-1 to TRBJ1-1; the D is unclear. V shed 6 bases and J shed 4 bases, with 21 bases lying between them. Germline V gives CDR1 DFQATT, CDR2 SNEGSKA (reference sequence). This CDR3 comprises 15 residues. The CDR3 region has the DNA TGCAGTGCCCCAGTACAAAATAAAGGCGGCACTGAAGCTTTCTTT. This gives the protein CSAPVQNKGGTEAFF.

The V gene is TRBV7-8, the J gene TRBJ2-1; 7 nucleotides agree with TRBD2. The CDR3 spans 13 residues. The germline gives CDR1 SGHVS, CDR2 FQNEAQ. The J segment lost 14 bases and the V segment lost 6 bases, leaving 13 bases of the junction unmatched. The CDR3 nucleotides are TGTGCCAGCAGTACTATATTGCGGGAGAGGAAGTTCTTC. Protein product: CASSTILRERKFF.

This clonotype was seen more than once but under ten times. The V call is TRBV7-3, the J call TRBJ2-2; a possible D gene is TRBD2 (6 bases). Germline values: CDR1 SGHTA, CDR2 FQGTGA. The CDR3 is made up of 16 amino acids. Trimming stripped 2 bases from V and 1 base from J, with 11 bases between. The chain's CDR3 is CASSLWAGRNTGELFF. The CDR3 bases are TGTGCCAGCAGCTTATGGGCCGGGAGGAACACCGGGGAGCTGTTTTTT.

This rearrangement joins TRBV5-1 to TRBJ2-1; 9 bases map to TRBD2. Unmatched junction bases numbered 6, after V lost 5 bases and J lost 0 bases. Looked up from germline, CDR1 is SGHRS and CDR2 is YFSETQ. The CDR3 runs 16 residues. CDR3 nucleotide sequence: TGCGCCAGCAGTTCAATTAGCGGGAGCTCCTACAATGAGCAGTTCTTC. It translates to CASSSISGSSYNEQFF. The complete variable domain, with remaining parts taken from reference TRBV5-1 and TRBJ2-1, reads KAGVTQTPRYLIKTRGQQVTLSCSPISGHRSVSWYQQTPGQGLQFLFEYFSETQRNKGNFPGRFSGRQFSNSRSEMNVSTLELGDSALYLCASSSISGSSYNEQFFGPGTRLTVL.

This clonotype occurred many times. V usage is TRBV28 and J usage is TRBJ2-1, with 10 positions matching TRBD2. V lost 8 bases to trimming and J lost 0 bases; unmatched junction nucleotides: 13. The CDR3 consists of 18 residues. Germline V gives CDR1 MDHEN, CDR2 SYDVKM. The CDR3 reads CASCIAGGYLSSYNEQFF. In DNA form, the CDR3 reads TGTGCCAGCTGTATAGCGGGAGGTTATTTGAGCTCCTACAATGAGCAGTTCTTC.

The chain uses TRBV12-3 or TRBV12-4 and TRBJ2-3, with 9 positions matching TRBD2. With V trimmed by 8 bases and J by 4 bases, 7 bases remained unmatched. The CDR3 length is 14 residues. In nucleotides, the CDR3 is TGTGCCAGCCAATATAGCGGGAGCCCAGATACGCAGTATTTT. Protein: CASQYSGSPDTQYF.

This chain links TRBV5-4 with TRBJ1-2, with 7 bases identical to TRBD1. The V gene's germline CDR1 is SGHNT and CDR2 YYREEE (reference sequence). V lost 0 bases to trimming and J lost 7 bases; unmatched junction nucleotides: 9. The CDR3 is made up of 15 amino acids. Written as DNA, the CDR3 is TGTGCCAGCAGCTTGGCCGGCAGGGGGACGGGTGGCTACACCTTC. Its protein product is CASSLAGRGTGGYTF.

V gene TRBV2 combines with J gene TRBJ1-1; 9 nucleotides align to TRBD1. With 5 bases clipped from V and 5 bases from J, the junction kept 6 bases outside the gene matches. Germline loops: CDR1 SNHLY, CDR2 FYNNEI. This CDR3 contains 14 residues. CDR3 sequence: CASSQGQGETEAFF. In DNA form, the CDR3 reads TGTGCCAGCAGTCAGGGACAGGGAGAGACTGAAGCTTTCTTT. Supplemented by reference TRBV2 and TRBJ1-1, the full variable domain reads EPEVTQTPSHQVTQMGQEVILRCVPISNHLYFYWYRQILGQKVEFLVSFYNNEISEKSEIFDDQFSVERPDGSNFTLKIRSTKLEDSAMYFCASSQGQGETEAFFGQGTRLTVV.

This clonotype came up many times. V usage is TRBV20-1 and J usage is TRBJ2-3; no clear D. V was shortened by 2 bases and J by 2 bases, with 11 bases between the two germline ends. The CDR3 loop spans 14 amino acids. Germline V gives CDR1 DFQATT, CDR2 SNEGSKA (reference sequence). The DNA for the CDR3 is TGCAGTGCTAGAACGTTGGCCGCCACAGATACGCAGTATTTT. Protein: CSARTLAATDTQYF.

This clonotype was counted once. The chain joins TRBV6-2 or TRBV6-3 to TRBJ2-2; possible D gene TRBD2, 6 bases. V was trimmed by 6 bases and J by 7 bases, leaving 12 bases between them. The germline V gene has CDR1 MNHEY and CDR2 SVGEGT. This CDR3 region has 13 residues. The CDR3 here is CASREGGSGELFF. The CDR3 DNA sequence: TGTGCCAGCAGGGAGGGAGGCAGCGGGGAGCTGTTTTTT.